These T cell receptor beta chains were read from a single sample in a study of blood T cell repertoires in COVID-19. TCRdb's copy holds only in-frame clones and misses some; the assay was immunoSEQ multiplex PCR. The table records approximately 140,000 clones, 88% of them present only once. Material: peripheral blood. The receptors were gathered from a human donor with COVID-19, enrolled during active disease. The donor label of this sample is uncertain. Each CDR3 is given with its conserved first and last residue. Each record gives: J gene, V gene, D gene, clone size, CDR3 protein, CDR3 DNA. The D gene is left open where the match is weak. Not every row has a clone size; where given, it reads once, few, many or a size class.

>TRBJ2-6|TRBV6-5|TRBD1|-
CASSYTGAGANVLTF
TGTGCCAGCAGTTACACAGGGGCTGGGGCCAACGTCCTGACTTTC
>TRBJ1-2|TRBV19|-|-
CASTFSLGLYYGYTF
TGTGCCAGTACTTTCAGCCTGGGCCTATACTATGGCTACACCTTC
>TRBJ2-1|TRBV5-1|TRBD2|-
CASSDGLAGGFSYNEQFF
TGCGCCAGCAGCGACGGACTAGCGGGGGGTTTCTCCTACAATGAGCAGTTCTTC
>TRBJ1-2|TRBV6-2/TRBV6-3|-|few
CASSWTDYGYTF
TGTGCCAGCAGTTGGACAGACTATGGCTACACCTTC
>TRBJ1-6|TRBV6-5|-|-
CASSYSGAGNSPLHF
TGTGCCAGCAGTTACTCAGGGGCAGGGAATTCACCCCTCCACTTT
>TRBJ1-2|TRBV6-7|TRBD1|-
CATDRGYGYTF
TGTGCCACTGACAGGGGCTATGGCTACACCTTC
>TRBJ2-3|TRBV5-6|TRBD1|few
CASRPGTGTQYF
TGTGCCAGCAGGCCCGGGACAGGGACGCAGTATTTT
>TRBJ2-1|TRBV5-6|-|-
CASSSLTYRSYNEQFF
TGTGCCAGCAGCTCCTTAACCTACCGTAGTTACAATGAGCAGTTCTTC
>TRBJ1-3|TRBV7-3|-|-
CASSLKPGGTIYF
TGTGCCAGCAGCTTAAAACCCGGTGGCACCATATATTTT
>TRBJ1-5|TRBV19|-|-
CASSIGRGGGNQPQHF
TGTGCCAGTAGTATTGGGAGGGGGGGTGGCAATCAGCCCCAGCATTTT
>TRBJ1-6|TRBV6-5|TRBD1|-
CASSYTSQGAGSPLHF
TGTGCCAGCAGTTATACTTCACAGGGGGCGGGTTCACCCCTCCACTTT
>TRBJ2-1|TRBV9|-|-
CASSVGAAGSYNEQFF
TGTGCCAGCAGCGTAGGGGCTGCAGGCTCCTACAATGAGCAGTTCTTC
>TRBJ1-1|TRBV5-1|-|-
CASSLGWGEDTEAFF
TGCGCCAGCAGCTTGGGTTGGGGCGAGGACACTGAAGCTTTCTTT
>TRBJ1-6|TRBV18|TRBD1|-
CASSQEGGLNSPLHF
TGTGCCAGCTCACAAGAAGGGGGCCTCAATTCACCCCTCCACTTT
>TRBJ1-3|TRBV3-1/TRBV3-2|-|-
CASSPTADSGNTIYF
TGTGCCAGCAGCCCGACAGCCGACTCTGGAAACACCATATATTTT
>TRBJ1-1|TRBV29-1|-|-
CSARTGSHTEAFF
TGCAGCGCACGGACGGGGTCTCACACTGAAGCTTTCTTT
>TRBJ2-5|TRBV10-3|-|-
CAIGGYETQYF
TGTGCCATCGGGGGGTACGAGACCCAGTACTTC
>TRBJ2-3|TRBV7-2|TRBD2|-
CASSERTSGYTDTQYF
TGTGCCAGCAGCGAAAGGACTAGCGGGTACACAGATACGCAGTATTTT
>TRBJ1-6|TRBV7-2|-|-
CASSLKPAANSPLHF
TGTGCCAGCAGCCTAAAACCGGCGGCGAATTCACCCCTCCACTTT
>TRBJ1-2|TRBV7-9|-|-
CASSIGNGLCTF
TGTGCCAGCAGCATTGGGAACGGACTCTGCACCTTC
>TRBJ1-2|TRBV5-1|-|-
CASRQTGGGDYGYTF
TGCGCCAGCAGACAAACAGGCGGCGGTGACTATGGCTACACCTTC
>TRBJ2-3|TRBV11-2|TRBD2|-
CASTMWTSGYTDTQYF
TGTGCCAGCACCATGTGGACTAGCGGCTACACAGATACGCAGTATTTT
>TRBJ1-3|TRBV18|TRBD1|-
CASSTGGTGLGNTIYF
TGTGCCAGCTCTACCGGCGGGACAGGCCTTGGAAACACCATATATTTT
>TRBJ2-5|TRBV14|TRBD1|-
CASSQDFGSNRGETQYF
TGTGCCAGCAGCCAAGATTTCGGATCGAACAGGGGCGAGACCCAGTACTTC
>TRBJ1-1|TRBV19|-|once
CASQAGLDTEAFF
TGTGCCAGCCAAGCAGGGTTAGACACTGAAGCTTTCTTT
>TRBJ1-6|TRBV25-1|-|-
CASSDSARGFFNSPLHF
TGTGCCAGCAGTGACTCGGCGCGGGGGTTCTTTAATTCACCCCTCCACTTT
>TRBJ2-2|TRBV2|TRBD2|-
CASSPWTSGRRTGELFF
TGTGCCAGCAGCCCCTGGACTAGCGGGAGACGAACCGGGGAGCTGTTTTTT
>TRBJ2-7|TRBV7-9|-|once
CASSPGSYEQYF
TGTGCCAGCAGCCCTGGGAGCTACGAGCAGTACTTC
>TRBJ1-1|TRBV5-1|TRBD1|-
CASSLVQGTTEAFF
TGCGCCAGCAGCTTGGTACAGGGGACCACTGAAGCTTTCTTT
>TRBJ2-7|TRBV5-1|TRBD2|-
CASSLAGTGGLEQYF
TGCGCCAGCAGTCTAGCCGGGACGGGGGGATTAGAGCAGTACTTC
>TRBJ1-1|TRBV5-1|TRBD1|-
CASSPVGQGRTEAFF
TGCGCCAGCAGCCCAGTGGGACAGGGTAGAACTGAAGCTTTCTTT
>TRBJ1-4|TRBV4-1|-|-
CASSQVERAQVWEKLFF
TGCGCCAGCAGCCAAGTAGAGCGGGCCCAGGTCTGGGAAAAACTGTTTTTT
>TRBJ1-4|TRBV19|TRBD1|-
CASSKGAGRSTNEKLFF
TGTGCCAGTAGTAAGGGGGCGGGACGATCAACTAATGAAAAACTGTTTTTT